The rows below give T cell receptor beta chains drawn from one sample of a study of cytomegalovirus exposure and HLA in healthy donors. Libraries were prepared by immunoSEQ multiplex PCR; TCRdb keeps only in-frame clonotypes and omits some of them. Of about 150,000 clones listed, 65% to 80% are singletons. Sequenced sample: PBMCs. These receptors came from a human donor in good health. CDR3s include the opening cysteine and the closing phenylalanine or tryptophan. The D gene is left open where the match is weak. Clone size is not always given. Where it is, it says once, few, many or a class for expanded clones.

d_gene: NA
v_gene: TRBV19
j_gene: TRBJ1-3
abundance: few
CDR3nt: TGTGCCAGTAGTATAGGGATCCCCAGGGCCGCTCTAAGAAACACCATATATTTT
CDR3aa: CASSIGIPRAALRNTIYF

d_gene: TRBD2
v_gene: TRBV13
j_gene: TRBJ2-7
abundance: once
CDR3nt: TGTGCCAGCAGCCTAACTAGTAGGCTAGCGGGGGTTAGCTCCTACGAGCAGTACTTC
CDR3aa: CASSLTSRLAGVSSYEQYF

d_gene: NA
v_gene: TRBV2
j_gene: TRBJ2-5
abundance: NA
CDR3nt: TGTGCCAGCAGTGAAAACCCAGGAGAGACCCAGTACTTC
CDR3aa: CASSENPGETQYF

d_gene: TRBD2
v_gene: TRBV5-1
j_gene: TRBJ2-3
abundance: NA
CDR3nt: TGCGCCAGCAGCCAAATGGGGGGGACTAGCGGGAACCCCACAGATACGCAGTATTTT
CDR3aa: CASSQMGGTSGNPTDTQYF

d_gene: NA
v_gene: TRBV29-1
j_gene: TRBJ2-7
abundance: few
CDR3nt: TGCAGCGTTGCGAGGGCTAGCGAAGCCTACGAGCAGTACTTC
CDR3aa: CSVARASEAYEQYF

d_gene: TRBD1
v_gene: TRBV7-7
j_gene: TRBJ2-5
abundance: NA
CDR3nt: TGTGCTAGCAGCTTAGTTGGAAGGGCGACAGGGGGCGGAGAGACCCAGTACTTC
CDR3aa: CASSLVGRATGGGETQYF

d_gene: NA
v_gene: TRBV7-9
j_gene: TRBJ1-1
abundance: NA
CDR3nt: TGTGCCAGCAGCCCCTTTGGCCGGAACACTGAAGCTTTCTTT
CDR3aa: CASSPFGRNTEAFF

d_gene: TRBD1
v_gene: TRBV9
j_gene: TRBJ1-1
abundance: once
CDR3nt: TGTGCCAGCAGCGTTCACGCACAGGGGAGCACTGAAGCTTTCTTT
CDR3aa: CASSVHAQGSTEAFF

d_gene: TRBD1
v_gene: TRBV10-3
j_gene: TRBJ2-2
abundance: NA
CDR3nt: TGTGCCATCAGTCCAGTGGTAGGGGGCGCTCCCGGGGAGCTGTTTTTT
CDR3aa: CAISPVVGGAPGELFF

d_gene: TRBD2
v_gene: TRBV15
j_gene: TRBJ2-1
abundance: few
CDR3nt: TGTGCCACCAGCACCCGACTAGCGGGAGGTAATGAGCAGTTCTTC
CDR3aa: CATSTRLAGGNEQFF

d_gene: TRBD2
v_gene: TRBV5-1
j_gene: TRBJ2-2
abundance: NA
CDR3nt: TGCGCCAGCAGCGCTACGATTGGACTAGCGGGAGGCACTAACACCGGGGAGCTGTTTTTT
CDR3aa: CASSATIGLAGGTNTGELFF

d_gene: TRBD1
v_gene: TRBV7-9
j_gene: TRBJ1-2
abundance: NA
CDR3nt: TGTGCCAGCAGCTCCTCAGGGGGACTGCTCTATGGCTACACCTTC
CDR3aa: CASSSSGGLLYGYTF

d_gene: NA
v_gene: TRBV27
j_gene: TRBJ2-1
abundance: NA
CDR3nt: TGTGCCAGCAGTTTATTCCCTTCGCGGTCAAACTACAATGAGCAGTTCTTC
CDR3aa: CASSLFPSRSNYNEQFF

d_gene: TRBD1
v_gene: TRBV5-1
j_gene: TRBJ1-3
abundance: NA
CDR3nt: TGCGCCAGCAGCGCCCGGGACAGTCCCGGAAACACCATATATTTT
CDR3aa: CASSARDSPGNTIYF

d_gene: NA
v_gene: TRBV19
j_gene: TRBJ2-2
abundance: NA
CDR3nt: TGTGCCAGTAGTATCTTGCGGAGCACCGGGGAGCTGTTTTTT
CDR3aa: CASSILRSTGELFF

d_gene: TRBD2
v_gene: TRBV11-2
j_gene: TRBJ2-7
abundance: NA
CDR3nt: TGTGCCAGCAGCTCGACTAGCGGGAGGTATTTCGAGCAGTACTTC
CDR3aa: CASSSTSGRYFEQYF

d_gene: TRBD1
v_gene: TRBV29-1
j_gene: TRBJ1-4
abundance: NA
CDR3nt: TGCAGCGTTTGGGACAGGGGCCGCGAAAAACTGTTTTTT
CDR3aa: CSVWDRGREKLFF

d_gene: TRBD1
v_gene: TRBV14
j_gene: TRBJ2-7
abundance: NA
CDR3nt: TGTGCCAGCAGCCTTCGGGACAGGTCGGCCGAGCAGTACTTC
CDR3aa: CASSLRDRSAEQYF

d_gene: TRBD2
v_gene: TRBV20-1
j_gene: TRBJ2-1
abundance: NA
CDR3nt: TGCAGTGCTAGAGGATCGGGGGGGCAGTTCTTC
CDR3aa: CSARGSGGQFF

d_gene: NA
v_gene: TRBV11-2
j_gene: TRBJ1-2
abundance: once
CDR3nt: TGTGCCAGCAGCCCGGGGGGTTATGGCTGCACCTTC
CDR3aa: CASSPGGYGCTF